This TCR beta chain was obtained from a study of PD-L1 blockade in urothelial cancer. Study-wide context: Reported median T cell count for blood samples was around 150,000.

As concerns this clone: Its specificity is not known.

Unmatched junction bases numbered 4, after V lost 6 bases and J lost 6 bases. The CDR3 loop spans 14 amino acids. The germline V gene has CDR1 MNHEY and CDR2 SMNVEV (reference sequence). General study findings and limits: Larger 3-week expansion of tumor-associated blood clones was seen in durable-benefit patients.

Generated by immunoSEQ multiplex PCR, the TCRdb table keeps only in-frame clones and is missing some. The profile covers roughly 60,000 clones, with around 79% appearing a single time and roughly 4% taken by the ten largest. This sample comprised PBMCs, obtained around atezolizumab (anti-PD-L1) treatment. This clonotype was sampled from a man between 65 and 79 years old with urothelial cancer. This chain links TRBV27 with TRBJ2-2; 10 bases line up with TRBD2. CDR3 DNA sequence: TGTGCCAGCAGCCCGGGGACTAGCGCCGGGGAGCTGTTTTTT. Protein sequence: CASSPGTSAGELFF.